A single TCR beta chain is shown here with its context. Per the original methods: Estimated nucleated cell counts came from reference gene primer amplification. The table came from immunoSEQ multiplex PCR; TCRdb's copy has only in-frame clones and leaves some out. The V and J calls and clone size come from that table; D and trimming were worked out from the DNA. This sample carries 77,000 or so clones, about 87% of them seen once, and the ten largest clones take approximately 4.5%. This CDR3 has 14 residues. CDR1 and CDR2 from the germline V gene are ENHRY and SYGVKD. V shed 2 bases and J 4 bases; nucleotides not matched to a gene: 3. These data belong to a study of blood T cell repertoires in COVID-19. Study information: Spain, Italy and the United States supplied samples that represented acute and convalescent COVID-19. PBMCs, B-cell-depleted T cells, or T cells were the source of the cDNA or gDNA that made up the material.

Sequenced sample: peripheral blood. The TCR was taken from a man aged 50 to 59 with active COVID-19. The chain is built from TRBV10-3 and TRBJ1-2; 8 nucleotides align to TRBD1. The CDR3 reads CAISEQGAGYGYTF. As DNA, the CDR3 is TGTGCCATCAGTGAGCAGGGGGCGGGCTATGGCTACACCTTC.